Below are 31 T cell receptor beta chains sequenced from a single sample in a study of identical twins. TCRdb reprocessed the 5' RACE reads with MiXCR, giving one entry per CDR3 protein. This sample yields around 470,000 distinct CDR3 sequences, of which 13% to 15% are seen a single time; more than 0.5% belongs to the top ten. In addition, the sample was reused for a study of yellow fever vaccine responses in identical twins.

What was sequenced was CD4+ T cells sorted from blood. The receptors here all came from a woman aged 18-35 years in good health.

This clonotype appeared a few times. The chain employs TRBV3-1 and TRBJ2-7; D not certain. V dropped 0 bases and J dropped 3 bases, with 9 bases sitting between them. The CDR3 has 14 residues. Germline V lookup: CDR1 LGHDT, CDR2 YNNKEL (reference sequence). DNA for the CDR3: TGTGCCAGCAGCCAAGATTTCCAGTTCTACGAGCAGTACTTC. This sequence encodes CASSQDFQFYEQYF.

V gene TRBV7-2 combines with J gene TRBJ2-7; 9 nucleotides line up with TRBD1. V was pared by 6 bases and J by 3 bases, with 3 bases of the junction left unmatched. This CDR3 contains 13 residues. Per the germline V gene, CDR1 is SGHTA and CDR2 is FQGNSA. CDR3 region: CASRRDRDYEQYF. DNA for the CDR3: TGTGCCAGCAGGCGGGACAGGGACTACGAGCAGTACTTC.

This clonotype was picked up a small number of times. This chain joins TRBV11-1 and TRBJ2-7; 10 bases match TRBD1. The CDR3 sequence is 16 residues long. V trimming: 5 bases; J trimming: 2 bases; junction bases outside the gene matches: 9. Germline CDR1 is SGHAT and CDR2 is FQDESV (reference sequence). In DNA form, the CDR3 reads TGTGCCAGCAGCCAGGGACAGGGGTTTTTAACCTACGAGCAGTACTTC. It translates to CASSQGQGFLTYEQYF.

This clonotype was seen a handful of times. This sequence joins TRBV7-3 and TRBJ2-2; 10 bases are a match to TRBD1. V shed 5 bases and J 3 bases; nucleotides not matched to a gene: 3. CDR1 and CDR2 from the germline V gene are SGHTA and FQGTGA. The CDR3 runs to 15 residues. The CDR3 DNA sequence: TGTGCCAGCAGCCCCGGGACAGGGGACACCGGGGAGCTGTTTTTT. Residues: CASSPGTGDTGELFF.

The chain carries TRBV10-3 and TRBJ2-5; D could derive from TRBD1 or TRBD2 (6 bases each). The CDR3 runs to 14 residues. V was trimmed by 7 bases and J by 2 bases, leaving 14 bases between them. Germline-derived CDR1 and CDR2 are ENHRY and SYGVKD. In DNA, the CDR3 is TGTGCCATCAACGATTGGGGGGCACAAGAGACCCAGTACTTC. It yields the protein CAINDWGAQETQYF.

V and J are TRBV7-9 and TRBJ1-2, with unresolved D. The V gene's germline CDR1 is SEHNR and CDR2 FQNEAQ (reference sequence). The CDR3 consists of 16 residues. The V end lost 0 bases, the J end lost 2 bases, and 13 bases lay between the germline ends. The DNA of the CDR3 is TGTGCCAGCAGCTTAGCCGGACGGACTGCCAACTATGGCTACACCTTC. Its protein product is CASSLAGRTANYGYTF.

This clonotype came up a few times. V usage is TRBV5-1 and J usage is TRBJ1-1; D may be TRBD1 (6 bases). CDR1 and CDR2 from the germline V gene are SGHRS and YFSETQ. The CDR3 is 13 residues long. V was clipped by 4 bases and J by 4 bases, with 11 bases between them. In DNA form, the CDR3 reads TGCGCCAGCAGCAAATCGGACAGCACTGAAGCTTTCTTT. Its translation is CASSKSDSTEAFF.

There are a few counts of this clonotype. The CDR3 sequence: CASSHNRDAGDYFGGYTF. Here the CDR3 DNA reads TGTGCCAGCAGTCACAACCGGGACGCGGGGGATTATTTTGGTGGCTACACCTTC. The chain uses TRBV6-2 or TRBV6-3 and TRBJ1-2; possibly TRBD1 for D (5 bases). The CDR3 has 18 amino acids. CDR1 and CDR2 (germline): MNHEY, SVGEGT. V was shortened by 5 bases and J by 7 bases, with 29 bases between the two germline ends.

This chain uses TRBV5-1 with TRBJ2-7; the match to TRBD1 covers 8 bases. The CDR3 has 15 amino acids. The germline CDR1 and CDR2 sequences are SGHRS and YFSETQ. J gave up 6 bases and V 4 bases, and 12 bases lay outside the gene matches. The DNA of the CDR3 is TGCGCCAGCAGCCCGGACAGGGTGATATTGGGCGAGCAGTACTTC. Translation: CASSPDRVILGEQYF.

A word on this clonotype: The junction differs from germline at one of its ends, possibly a read error. The chain is built from TRBV5-1 and TRBJ2-3; TRBD2 agrees at 8 bases. This CDR3 contains 16 residues. The germline V gene has CDR1 SGHRS and CDR2 YFSETQ. The chain's CDR3 is CASSLLLAASTDTQCF. CDR3 in DNA: TGCGCCAGCAGCCTCTTACTAGCGGCATCCACAGATACGCAGTGTTTT.

The rearrangement links TRBV5-6 to TRBJ2-2, with TRBD2 as a possible D gene (5 bases). The CDR3 length is 14 residues. Trimming cost V 6 bases and J 6 bases, with 15 bases left between them. Germline V gene lookup returns CDR1 SGHDT and CDR2 YYEEEE. The CDR3: CASNERGSPGELFF. The DNA for the CDR3 is TGTGCCAGCAACGAACGGGGTAGTCCCGGGGAGCTGTTTTTT.

The sample holds a few counts of this clonotype. The genes are TRBV3-1 and TRBJ2-7, with D uncertain. The ends were cut back, 10 bases at V and 3 bases at J, with 10 bases in the middle. Germline values: CDR1 LGHDT, CDR2 YNNKEL (reference sequence). This CDR3 comprises 11 residues. CDR3 amino acids: CATGPGYEQYF. The CDR3 DNA reads TGTGCCACCGGCCCTGGCTACGAGCAGTACTTC.

In its sample, this clonotype was seen a few times. The genes are TRBV6-5 and TRBJ2-5; D is undetermined. The ends were cut back, 2 bases at V and 4 bases at J, with 11 bases in the middle. This CDR3 has 14 residues. Germline CDR1 reads MNHEY; CDR2 reads SVGAGI. The CDR3 spells CASSYGFARETQYF. The CDR3 DNA reads TGTGCCAGCAGTTACGGATTTGCGAGAGAGACCCAGTACTTC.

As concerns this clonotype: At one boundary the junction diverges from the germline segment, which might be a read error. The rearrangement links TRBV28 to TRBJ2-7; no clear D. This CDR3 contains 16 residues. Germline V lookup: CDR1 MDHEN, CDR2 SYDVKM. The CDR3 DNA is TGTGCCAGCAGGTTATATGGGTCACCCTCGGTCGGCGAGCAGTACTTC. This gives the protein CASRLYGSPSVGEQYF.

This clonotype was seen more than once but under ten times. The chain has TRBV23-1 and TRBJ2-3; D is perhaps TRBD1 (6 bases). TRBV23-1 is treated as an ORF (open reading frame) with a function not yet certain. This CDR3 is 15 amino acids long. V was trimmed by 2 bases and J by 2 bases, leaving 11 bases between them. The CDR3 protein is CASSQTGSPTDTQYF. The CDR3 nucleotides read TGCGCCAGCAGTCAAACAGGGTCCCCCACAGATACGCAGTATTTT.

The chain joins TRBV20-1 to TRBJ2-3, with 13 bases identical to TRBD2. The V segment lost 5 bases and the J segment 4 bases; nucleotides outside the gene matches: 6. The CDR3 totals 15 residues. The germline V gene has CDR1 DFQATT and CDR2 SNEGSKA (reference sequence). Written as DNA, the CDR3 is TGCAGTGCTCCCCGGACTAGCGGGAGTTCAGATACGCAGTATTTT. This gives the protein CSAPRTSGSSDTQYF.

This clonotype was seen a few times. The chain joins TRBV5-5 to TRBJ2-7; 14 nucleotides align to TRBD2. The germline gives CDR1 SGHKS, CDR2 YYEKEE (reference sequence). The junction had 3 bases not matched to a gene; V was cut back by 3 bases and J by 4 bases. There are 15 residues in the CDR3. The CDR3 is CASSSTSGGAYEQYF. CDR3 DNA: TGTGCCAGCAGCTCGACTAGCGGGGGGGCTTACGAGCAGTACTTC.

This clonotype appeared a few times. The J gene is TRBJ2-7, the V gene TRBV4-1; tentatively, D is TRBD1 or TRBD2 (5 bases each). CDR3 length equals 16 residues. Germline V gene sequence: CDR1 MGHRA, CDR2 YSYEKL. Trimming stripped 1 base from V and 6 bases from J, with 19 bases between. The CDR3 reads CASSQGSGTGGGEQYF. CDR3 DNA sequence: TGCGCCAGCAGCCAAGGATCCGGGACGGGCGGAGGCGAGCAGTACTTC.

This clonotype has a handful of counts. V usage is TRBV11-2 and J usage is TRBJ2-5; 7 bases match TRBD2. The CDR3 has 16 residues. J gave up 4 bases and V 5 bases, and 13 bases lay outside the gene matches. Germline V gene lookup returns CDR1 SGHAT and CDR2 FQNNGV. CDR3 loop: CASSPRGSGWGETQYF. The DNA for the CDR3 is TGTGCCAGCAGCCCCCGGGGTAGCGGGTGGGGAGAGACCCAGTACTTC.

V usage is TRBV4-1 and J usage is TRBJ2-6, with 8 bases that match TRBD1. Germline loops: CDR1 MGHRA, CDR2 YSYEKL. The trim removed 0 bases at V and 10 bases at J, leaving 2 bases unmatched. The CDR3 runs 14 residues. CDR3 coding DNA: TGCGCCAGCAGCCAAGATTGGACAGGGAACGTCCTGACTTTC. Amino acids: CASSQDWTGNVLTF.

This clonotype was seen a few times. CDR3 sequence reads: CASGGEWAYTQYF. Written as DNA, the CDR3 is TGTGCCAGCGGCGGGGAATGGGCGTATACGCAGTATTTT. V is TRBV2 and J is TRBJ2-3; weak D call: TRBD2 (6 bases). The CDR3 totals 13 residues. V was cut by 8 bases and J by 7 bases, with 16 bases left in between. The germline V gene has CDR1 SNHLY and CDR2 FYNNEI.

This clonotype turned up a few times. The chain carries TRBV6-2 or TRBV6-3 and TRBJ2-2; unclear D gene. Germline CDR1 and CDR2: MNHEY and SVGEGT. CDR3 length: 16 residues. Trimming removed 6 bases from V and 0 bases from J, with 14 bases in between. This CDR3 reads CASSPLRWPNTGELFF. CDR3 bases: TGTGCCAGCAGCCCCCTTAGGTGGCCGAACACCGGGGAGCTGTTTTTT.

The chain couples TRBV4-3 to TRBJ2-1; D not resolved. The CDR3 totals 14 residues. CDR1 and CDR2 (germline): LGHNA, YSLEER. Trimming stripped 0 bases from V and 4 bases from J, with 7 bases between. The CDR3 sequence is CASSQDAVYNEQFF. DNA for the CDR3: TGCGCCAGCAGCCAAGATGCGGTTTACAATGAGCAGTTCTTC.

This clonotype was seen ten or more times. The chain couples TRBV29-1 to TRBJ2-5, with D hard to call. CDR3 length: 16 amino acids. The germline V gene has CDR1 SQVTM and CDR2 ANQGSEA. V lost 7 bases to trimming and J lost 2 bases, with 23 bases between them. CDR3: CSGPRIGPYNQETQYF. CDR3 nucleotides: TGCAGCGGACCCCGGATAGGACCTTACAATCAAGAGACCCAGTACTTC.

Many counts were recorded for this clonotype. This chain uses TRBV5-1 with TRBJ1-4; D call uncertain. The CDR3 loop spans 16 amino acids. CDR1 and CDR2 (germline): SGHRS, YFSETQ. Between the trimmed V and J ends, which lost 0 bases and 8 bases, there was a span of 17 bases. CDR3 coding DNA: TGCGCCAGCAGCTTGGGGCCAGGAATTACCACGGAAAAACTGTTTTTT. It is translated as CASSLGPGITTEKLFF.

The rearrangement joins TRBV28 to TRBJ2-1; 15 bases agree with TRBD2. Trimming at V came to 6 bases and at J to 3 bases, leaving 9 bases not matched to a gene. Germline loops: CDR1 MDHEN, CDR2 SYDVKM. The CDR3 is made up of 18 amino acids. CDR3 in amino acids: CASSSGLAGGLLYNEQFF. DNA of the CDR3: TGTGCCAGCAGCTCCGGACTAGCGGGGGGGCTCCTCTACAATGAGCAGTTCTTC.

This clonotype has at least ten counts. The chain couples TRBV28 to TRBJ2-5; the D gene is possibly TRBD1 (5 bases). The CDR3 extends over 13 amino acids. V lost 5 bases and J lost 1, with 8 bases in between. Germline-derived CDR1 and CDR2 are MDHEN and SYDVKM. CDR3 sequence: CASSRQSQETQYF. For the CDR3, the DNA is TGTGCCAGCAGTCGACAGTCCCAAGAGACCCAGTACTTC. The full variable domain, with the rest looked up from reference TRBV28 and TRBJ2-5, is DVKVTQSSRYLVKRTGEKVFLECVQDMDHENMFWYRQDPGLGLRLIYFSYDVKMKEKGDIPEGYSVSREKKERFSLILESASTNQTSMYLCASSRQSQETQYFGPGTRLLVL.

This clonotype was seen a few times. The rearrangement uses TRBV28 and TRBJ1-1; possibly TRBD1 for D (6 bases). Germline V lookup: CDR1 MDHEN, CDR2 SYDVKM. The germline V and J ends were trimmed by 5 bases and 1 base, with 14 bases remaining between them. This CDR3 has 15 residues. CDR3 coding DNA: TGTGCCAGCAGTCCATATACGGGGGCGAACACTGAAGCTTTCTTT. It translates to CASSPYTGANTEAFF.

Many counts were recorded for this clonotype. The V call is TRBV29-1, the J call TRBJ2-3; possibly TRBD1 for D (5 bases). The CDR3 has 19 amino acids. Trimming cost V 0 bases and J 4 bases, with 26 bases left between them. Germline V CDR1 and CDR2: SQVTM, ANQGSEA. CDR3 nucleotides: TGCAGCGTTGAAGAAAACCCCGGTTGGGGCGCTGCAGGTCCAGATACGCAGTATTTT. It codes for CSVEENPGWGAAGPDTQYF.

The chain joins TRBV10-3 to TRBJ2-2, with TRBD1 matching over 7 bases. The trim removed 4 bases at V and 2 bases at J, leaving 7 bases unmatched. Germline CDR1 ENHRY, CDR2 SYGVKD. This CDR3 spans 16 amino acids. The DNA of the CDR3 is TGTGCCATCAGTGCGACAGGGCAGGACAACACCGGGGAGCTGTTTTTT. As protein: CAISATGQDNTGELFF.

This clonotype was seen a handful of times. The chain recombines TRBV7-9 with TRBJ2-5; 10 nucleotides align to TRBD2. The ends lost 3 bases at V and 2 bases at J; junction bases unmatched: 6. This CDR3 is 16 amino acids long. Germline values: CDR1 SEHNR, CDR2 FQNEAQ (reference sequence). CDR3 nucleotides: TGTGCCAGCAGCTTTCAGATAGCGGGGGGACAAGAGACCCAGTACTTC. This encodes CASSFQIAGGQETQYF. Drawing the rest from reference TRBV7-9 and TRBJ2-5, the complete variable domain is DTGVSQNPRHKITKRGQNVTFRCDPISEHNRLYWYRQTLGQGPEFLTYFQNEAQLEKSRLLSDRFSAERPKGSFSTLEIQRTEQGDSAMYLCASSFQIAGGQETQYFGPGTRLLVL.